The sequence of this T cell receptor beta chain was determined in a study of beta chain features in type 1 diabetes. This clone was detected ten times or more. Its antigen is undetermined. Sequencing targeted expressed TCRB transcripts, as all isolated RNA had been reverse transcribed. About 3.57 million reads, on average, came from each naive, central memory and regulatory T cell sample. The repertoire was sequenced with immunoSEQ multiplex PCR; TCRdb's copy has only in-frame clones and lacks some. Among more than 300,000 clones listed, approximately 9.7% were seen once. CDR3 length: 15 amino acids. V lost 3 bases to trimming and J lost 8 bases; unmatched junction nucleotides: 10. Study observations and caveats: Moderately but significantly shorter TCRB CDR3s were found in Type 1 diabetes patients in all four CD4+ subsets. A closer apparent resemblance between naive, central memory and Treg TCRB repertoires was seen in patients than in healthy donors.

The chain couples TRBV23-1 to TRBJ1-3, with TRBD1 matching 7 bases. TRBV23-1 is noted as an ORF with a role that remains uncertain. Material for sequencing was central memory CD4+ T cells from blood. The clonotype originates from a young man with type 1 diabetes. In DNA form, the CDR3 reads TGCGCCAGCAGTCATATCACAGGGGATGGGCACACCATATATTTT. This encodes CASSHITGDGHTIYF.